This TCR beta chain came from a study of Graves' ophthalmopathy and Graves' hyperthyroidism. Background on the study: At initial diagnosis, peripheral blood was obtained, and this preceded any treatment.

The TCR beta CDR3 regions underwent amplification from RNA transcripts. A first-round RT-PCR used HTBI primers, followed by a second-round multiplex PCR. MiXCR was run by TCRdb on the multiplex PCR reads, yielding one entry per CDR3 protein. The sample carries roughly 700,000 distinct CDR3 sequences, roughly 41% recorded once. Patients were diagnosed from clinical symptoms, serum thyroxine, TRAb, thyroid ultrasound and orbital computed tomography. The PBMCs used were ones drawn from less than 12 ml of fresh peripheral blood. General study results and limits: Blood repertoires reportedly contained most expanded thyroid clonotypes above 0.001 frequency.

Trimming removed 6 bases at V and 0 bases at J, with 15 bases between. The CDR3 is 16 amino acids. Looked up from germline, CDR1 is ENHRY and CDR2 is SYGVKD. Points on this clonotype: Its antigen is currently unknown.

V is TRBV10-3 and J is TRBJ1-3, with D unclear. Source material: peripheral blood. The sequence was obtained from an adult man with Graves' ophthalmopathy. In nucleotides, the CDR3 is TGTGCCATCAGCTCCGAACGGGCCGTCTCTGGAAACACCATATATTTT. Its protein is CAISSERAVSGNTIYF.